This T cell receptor (beta chain) derives from a study of T cells of healthy individuals. This clonotype has just a few counts. Germline V gene lookup returns CDR1 SEHNR and CDR2 FQNEAQ (reference sequence). There are 13 residues in the CDR3. V shed 6 bases, J shed 3 bases, and the junction held 3 bases outside the gene matches. MiXCR, applied by TCRdb to the 5' RACE reads, yields one record per CDR3 protein. The data hold about 96,000 distinct CDR3 sequences, with approximately 15% observed a single time. V and J are TRBV7-9 and TRBJ1-1, with 8 bases aligning to TRBD1. The sequence came from a human donor in good health. The DNA for the CDR3 is TGTGCCAGCAGAGGACAGGGCCACACTGAAGCTTTCTTT. Protein product: CASRGQGHTEAFF. Full variable domain (rest looked up from reference TRBV7-9 and TRBJ1-1): DTGVSQNPRHKITKRGQNVTFRCDPISEHNRLYWYRQTLGQGPEFLTYFQNEAQLEKSRLLSDRFSAERPKGSFSTLEIQRTEQGDSAMYLCASRGQGHTEAFFGQGTRLTVV.